These 10 T cell receptor beta chains came from one sample sequenced in a study of OX40 agonist ivuxolimab in advanced cancers. Profiled with immunoSEQ multiplex PCR; TCRdb holds only in-frame clones, not every one. The sample yields some 69,000 clones, about 80% seen once. The material sequenced was CD4+ or CD8+ T cells sorted from blood, taken in a trial of the OX40 agonist ivuxolimab. The receptors derive from an adult with an advanced solid tumor such as melanoma, head and neck, liver or kidney cancer.

The rearrangement uses TRBV29-1 and TRBJ1-2, with TRBD1 matching over 8 bases. The V gene's germline CDR1 is SQVTM and CDR2 ANQGSEA. Trimming at V came to 0 bases and at J to 5 bases, leaving 11 bases not matched to a gene. The CDR3 spans 16 residues. The DNA for the CDR3 is TGCAGCGTTGAAGACCGAGGCAGGGGGCTCGTGTATGGCTACACCTTC. It yields the protein CSVEDRGRGLVYGYTF.

The chain is built from TRBV5-4 and TRBJ1-1; TRBD1 might be the D (5 bases). Germline-derived CDR1 and CDR2 are SGHNT and YYREEE (reference sequence). This CDR3 comprises 15 residues. V gave up 4 bases and J gave up 5 bases, with 18 bases separating them. The CDR3 nucleotides are TGTGCCAGCAGCAGAACGCAGGGAAGGGGAACTGAAGCTTTCTTT. This codes for CASSRTQGRGTEAFF. The whole variable domain, remainder taken from reference TRBV5-4 and TRBJ1-1, is ETGVTQSPTHLIKTRGQQVTLRCSSQSGHNTVSWYQQALGQGPQFIFQYYREEENGRGNFPPRFSGLQFPNYSSELNVNALELDDSALYLCASSRTQGRGTEAFFGQGTRLTVV.

V gene TRBV7-2 combines with J gene TRBJ2-7; tentatively, D is TRBD2 (5 bases). With 3 bases removed from V and 0 bases from J, the gap between germline ends came to 6 bases. The CDR3 contains 13 residues. Germline V gene lookup returns CDR1 SGHTA and CDR2 FQGNSA. CDR3 region: CASSFSGSYEQYF. CDR3 coding DNA: TGTGCCAGCAGCTTCAGCGGCTCCTACGAGCAGTACTTC.

The chain is built from TRBV6-1 and TRBJ1-5; D gene unclear. The CDR3 runs 12 residues. Looked up from germline, CDR1 is MNHNS and CDR2 is SASEGT. Trimming cost V 3 bases and J 15 bases, with 15 bases left between them. CDR3 region: CASSEVPGLRHF. The CDR3, as DNA: TGTGCCAGCAGTGAGGTTCCAGGACTGCGGCATTTT.

This chain uses TRBV9 with TRBJ2-3, with 11 nucleotides matching TRBD2. The CDR3 is made up of 16 amino acids. V lost 4 bases and J lost 5; bases outside the gene matches: 9. The germline gives CDR1 SGDLS, CDR2 YYNGEE. The CDR3 reads CASSPTPGTSGDTQYF. CDR3 DNA: TGTGCCAGCAGCCCCACCCCCGGGACTAGCGGAGATACGCAGTATTTT.

This clone has a handful of counts. Germline and junction disagree at one end, which may indicate a read error. The CDR3 protein is CASREGRTQGPQHF. The CDR3 DNA reads TGTGCCAGCAGGGAAGGACGGACCCAGGGGCCCCAGCATTTT. The chain combines TRBV2 with TRBJ1-5; D may be TRBD1 (5 bases). CDR1 SNHLY and CDR2 FYNNEI come from the germline V gene. The CDR3 loop spans 14 amino acids.

The chain links TRBV2 to TRBJ2-3; 9 bases fit TRBD2. After removal of 7 bases from V and 7 bases from J, the junction contained 9 bases not matched to a gene. The CDR3 covers 14 residues. From germline, CDR1 is SNHLY and CDR2 FYNNEI. The CDR3 sequence: CASISGGSGNTQYF. As DNA, the CDR3 is TGTGCCAGCATAAGCGGGGGGTCCGGAAATACGCAGTATTTT. The full variable domain, rest sourced from reference TRBV2 and TRBJ2-3, is EPEVTQTPSHQVTQMGQEVILRCVPISNHLYFYWYRQILGQKVEFLVSFYNNEISEKSEIFDDQFSVERPDGSNFTLKIRSTKLEDSAMYFCASISGGSGNTQYFGPGTRLTVL.

DNA for the CDR3: TGTGCCAGTAGTACCCGGGACAGGGCGTCCGGGGAGCTGTTTTTT. This encodes CASSTRDRASGELFF. The chain recombines TRBV19 with TRBJ2-2; 9 bases are a match to TRBD1. CDR3 size: 15 residues. Trimming took 4 bases from V and 6 from J; bases not matched to a gene: 6. Germline assignment: CDR1 LNHDA and CDR2 SQIVND (reference sequence).

This clone was counted a single time. The chain carries TRBV28 and TRBJ1-1; 9 bases fit TRBD1. V lost 6 bases, J lost 1 base, and 6 bases stayed unmatched. Germline V gives CDR1 MDHEN, CDR2 SYDVKM. The CDR3 totals 15 residues. The CDR3 DNA is TGTGCCAGCAGACTGACAGGGGGGGAGAACACTGAAGCTTTCTTT. This translates into CASRLTGGENTEAFF.

The V gene is TRBV2, the J gene TRBJ2-2, with 10 bases that match TRBD2. The CDR3 spans 16 residues. CDR1 SNHLY and CDR2 FYNNEI come from the germline V gene. With 7 bases clipped from V and 3 bases from J, the junction kept 8 bases outside the gene matches. The CDR3 DNA reads TGTGCCAGCACTAACGGGACTAGCGCCTACACCGGGGAGCTGTTTTTT. Translating it yields CASTNGTSAYTGELFF. Drawing the rest from reference TRBV2 and TRBJ2-2, the complete variable domain is EPEVTQTPSHQVTQMGQEVILRCVPISNHLYFYWYRQILGQKVEFLVSFYNNEISEKSEIFDDQFSVERPDGSNFTLKIRSTKLEDSAMYFCASTNGTSAYTGELFFGEGSRLTVL.